This T cell receptor beta chain comes out of a study of blood T cell repertoires in COVID-19. Sequencing was performed with immunoSEQ multiplex PCR; in TCRdb, only in-frame clones are kept and a portion is missing. This sample has about 100,000 clones; more than 85% occur once, and the top ten carry around 6.9%. Germline-derived CDR1 and CDR2 are MDHEN and SYDVKM. The CDR3 runs to 15 residues. V lost 3 bases to trimming and J lost 5 bases, with 13 bases between them. Sequenced input: peripheral blood. This TCR was recovered from a man younger than 40 in a cohort sampled during active COVID-19. This chain joins TRBV28 and TRBJ1-4; D gene uncertain. In DNA form, the CDR3 reads TGTGCCAGCAGTTTTGGGGTGGAGGAAAATGAAAAACTGTTTTTT. Translation: CASSFGVEENEKLFF.